Listed below are T cell receptor beta chains from one sample, sequenced in a study of blood T cell repertoires in COVID-19. Assay: immunoSEQ multiplex PCR; the TCRdb copy retains only in-frame clones and omits some. The sample shows 75,000 to 90,000 clones, around 91% of them seen only once. The sample was peripheral blood. These TCRs come from a woman between 45 and 60 years old in a cohort sampled during active COVID-19. The CDR3 runs from the conserved cysteine through the conserved F or W. Each record gives: J gene, clone size, D gene, V gene, CDR3 DNA, CDR3 protein. A D gene is named only where the DNA matches it firmly. Not all rows give a size; the values are once, few, many and, for expanded clones, a class.

j_gene: TRBJ2-7
abundance: .
d_gene: TRBD1
v_gene: TRBV15
CDR3nt: TGTGCCACCAGCAGAGAAGGGACAGGGCCCTACGAGCAGTACTTC
CDR3aa: CATSREGTGPYEQYF

j_gene: TRBJ2-1
abundance: .
d_gene: TRBD1
v_gene: TRBV11-3
CDR3nt: TGTGCCAGCAGCTTGGGACAGGGGGCCGGCAATGAGCAGTTCTTC
CDR3aa: CASSLGQGAGNEQFF

j_gene: TRBJ1-1
abundance: .
d_gene: TRBD1
v_gene: TRBV19
CDR3nt: TGTGCCATCAGAGGACAGGGCGGGAACACTGAAGCTTTCTTT
CDR3aa: CAIRGQGGNTEAFF

j_gene: TRBJ2-1
abundance: .
d_gene: .
v_gene: TRBV6-2/TRBV6-3
CDR3nt: TGTGCCAGCAGTTTAGGGCGGGCCTCCTACAATGAGCAGTTCTTC
CDR3aa: CASSLGRASYNEQFF

j_gene: TRBJ2-7
abundance: .
d_gene: TRBD2
v_gene: TRBV19
CDR3nt: TGTGCCAGTAGCTCCCTGGGCGGGAGATACGAGCAGTACTTC
CDR3aa: CASSSLGGRYEQYF

j_gene: TRBJ2-1
abundance: .
d_gene: TRBD2
v_gene: TRBV18
CDR3nt: TGTGCCAGCTCACCAACTACCGGGACTAGCGGGGGAAATGAGCAGTTCTTC
CDR3aa: CASSPTTGTSGGNEQFF

j_gene: TRBJ2-2
abundance: once
d_gene: TRBD1
v_gene: TRBV7-3
CDR3nt: TGTGCCAGCAGCACGGGACAGGACACCGGGGAGCTGTTTTTT
CDR3aa: CASSTGQDTGELFF

j_gene: TRBJ2-5
abundance: .
d_gene: .
v_gene: TRBV7-9
CDR3nt: TGTGCCAGCAGCCTACAGAGACAAGAGACCCAGTACTTC
CDR3aa: CASSLQRQETQYF

j_gene: TRBJ1-2
abundance: .
d_gene: .
v_gene: TRBV5-3
CDR3nt: TGTGCCAGAAGCCTCACACGGACGGACAGTTTTAACTATGGCTACACCTTC
CDR3aa: CARSLTRTDSFNYGYTF

j_gene: TRBJ1-2
abundance: .
d_gene: .
v_gene: TRBV4-1
CDR3nt: TGTGCCAGCAGCCAAGATCAGGGGACCTATGGCTACACCTTC
CDR3aa: CASSQDQGTYGYTF

j_gene: TRBJ2-7
abundance: .
d_gene: TRBD1
v_gene: TRBV18
CDR3nt: TGTGCCAGCTCACCACGCGGGACAGGGATGTACGAGCAGTACTTC
CDR3aa: CASSPRGTGMYEQYF

j_gene: TRBJ1-1
abundance: .
d_gene: .
v_gene: TRBV5-1
CDR3nt: TGCGCCAGCAGCCCAGGGGAAAGAAGGGCCACTGAAGCTTTCTTT
CDR3aa: CASSPGERRATEAFF

j_gene: TRBJ2-1
abundance: .
d_gene: TRBD2
v_gene: TRBV2
CDR3nt: TGTGCCAGTTCCAAGGAGCGGGAGGGTATACATGAGCAGTTCTTC
CDR3aa: CASSKEREGIHEQFF

j_gene: TRBJ2-2
abundance: .
d_gene: .
v_gene: TRBV25-1
CDR3nt: TGTGCCAGCAGTGAAGTAGTCAGGGCAGGGACCGGGGAGCTGTTTTTT
CDR3aa: CASSEVVRAGTGELFF

j_gene: TRBJ2-1
abundance: once
d_gene: TRBD2
v_gene: TRBV6-5
CDR3nt: TGTGCCAGCAGTCAATTGGGACTAGGAGGGAATGAGCAGTTCTTC
CDR3aa: CASSQLGLGGNEQFF

j_gene: TRBJ2-5
abundance: .
d_gene: .
v_gene: TRBV18
CDR3nt: TGTGCCAGCTCACCAACACAACAAGAGACCCAGTACTTC
CDR3aa: CASSPTQQETQYF

j_gene: TRBJ1-1
abundance: .
d_gene: .
v_gene: TRBV25-1
CDR3nt: TGTGCCAGCAGCGGGGGTTTCGGGACCTACGTGGCTTTCTTT
CDR3aa: CASSGGFGTYVAFF

j_gene: TRBJ2-5
abundance: .
d_gene: .
v_gene: TRBV6-5
CDR3nt: TGTGCCAGCAGTTACTCGAAAGCGGACAGCATAGAGACCCAGTACTTC
CDR3aa: CASSYSKADSIETQYF

j_gene: TRBJ1-2
abundance: .
d_gene: TRBD1
v_gene: TRBV5-4
CDR3nt: TGTGCCAGCAGCAGGGACAGGAGGTTGGGCTACACCTTC
CDR3aa: CASSRDRRLGYTF

j_gene: TRBJ2-1
abundance: .
d_gene: .
v_gene: TRBV11-2
CDR3nt: TGTGCCAGCAGCTCCCCGATCGGCAATGAGCAGTTCTTC
CDR3aa: CASSSPIGNEQFF

j_gene: TRBJ1-1
abundance: .
d_gene: .
v_gene: TRBV11-3
CDR3nt: TGTGCCAGCAGCTCAGACAGCGGAATGAACACTGAAGCTTTCTTT
CDR3aa: CASSSDSGMNTEAFF

j_gene: TRBJ2-5
abundance: .
d_gene: TRBD2
v_gene: TRBV29-1
CDR3nt: TGCAGCGTTGAACGGGGGGTACAAGAGACCCAGTACTTC
CDR3aa: CSVERGVQETQYF

j_gene: TRBJ2-7
abundance: .
d_gene: TRBD1
v_gene: TRBV5-4
CDR3nt: TGTGCCAGCAGCAAGGGACAGGGGAAGATGACCTACGAGCAGTACTTC
CDR3aa: CASSKGQGKMTYEQYF

j_gene: TRBJ1-1
abundance: .
d_gene: TRBD1
v_gene: TRBV12-3/TRBV12-4
CDR3nt: TGTGCCAGCAGCGGAAACAGGGGTATTGAAGCTTTCTTT
CDR3aa: CASSGNRGIEAFF

j_gene: TRBJ1-6
abundance: few
d_gene: TRBD1
v_gene: TRBV7-8
CDR3nt: TGTGCCATCACAGGGGGCGCCAATTCACCCCTCCACTTT
CDR3aa: CAITGGANSPLHF

j_gene: TRBJ1-1
abundance: .
d_gene: .
v_gene: TRBV5-5
CDR3nt: TGTGCCAGCAGCTTGGGGCCGACTGAAGCTTTCTTT
CDR3aa: CASSLGPTEAFF

j_gene: TRBJ1-6
abundance: .
d_gene: TRBD1
v_gene: TRBV19
CDR3nt: TGTGCCAGTAGCGCAAACGACAGGGGCAATTCACCCCTCCACTTT
CDR3aa: CASSANDRGNSPLHF

j_gene: TRBJ2-5
abundance: .
d_gene: .
v_gene: TRBV5-1
CDR3nt: TGCGCCAGCAGCTTCACAGGGCGAAGCCAAGAGACCCAGTACTTC
CDR3aa: CASSFTGRSQETQYF

j_gene: TRBJ2-7
abundance: .
d_gene: TRBD2
v_gene: TRBV4-1
CDR3nt: TGCGCCAGCAGCCAAGATTGGACTAGCGGCTCCTACGAGCAGTACTTC
CDR3aa: CASSQDWTSGSYEQYF

j_gene: TRBJ1-1
abundance: .
d_gene: .
v_gene: TRBV7-9
CDR3nt: TGTGCCAGCAGCCATGCGGGGAGGGGGTTTCGGAACACTGAAGCTTTCTTT
CDR3aa: CASSHAGRGFRNTEAFF